Listed below are T cell receptor beta chains from one sample, sequenced in a study of OX40 agonist ivuxolimab in advanced cancers. TCRdb's copy holds only in-frame clones and misses some; the assay was immunoSEQ multiplex PCR. This table has 100,000 or so clones, roughly nine tenths appearing once. The starting material was CD4+ or CD8+ T cells sorted from blood, obtained in a trial of the OX40 agonist ivuxolimab. Every receptor here comes from an adult with an advanced solid tumor such as melanoma, head and neck, liver or kidney cancer. The CDR3 runs from the conserved cysteine through the conserved F or W. D genes are given only for firm matches. Clone size is shown for a subset of rows, as once, few, many or a class of expanded clone.

clone size	V gene	D gene	J gene	CDR3 protein	CDR3 DNA
NA	TRBV5-4	NA	TRBJ2-7	CASSLEREQYF	TGTGCCAGCAGCTTGGAAAGGGAGCAGTACTTC
NA	TRBV7-2	NA	TRBJ1-2	CASSLGQHDYGYTF	TGTGCCAGCAGCTTAGGACAGCACGACTATGGCTACACCTTC
NA	TRBV7-2	NA	TRBJ2-5	CASSLANRETQYF	TGTGCCAGCAGCTTAGCCAATCGAGAGACCCAGTACTTC
NA	TRBV28	NA	TRBJ1-2	CASLLGRGNYGYTF	TGTGCCAGTCTTTTGGGAAGAGGGAACTATGGCTACACCTTC
NA	TRBV30	NA	TRBJ1-3	CAWSSNGNTIYF	TGTGCCTGGAGTAGCAATGGAAACACCATATATTTT
NA	TRBV18	NA	TRBJ1-1	CASSSGSHTEAFF	TGTGCCAGCTCATCCGGGTCCCACACTGAAGCTTTCTTT
NA	TRBV27	NA	TRBJ1-5	CASSLVPQPQHF	TGTGCCAGCAGTTTAGTTCCTCAGCCCCAGCATTTT
NA	TRBV6-5	NA	TRBJ2-7	CASRSGTQNEQYF	TGTGCCAGCAGGTCCGGGACTCAGAACGAGCAGTACTTC
once	TRBV7-8	TRBD2	TRBJ2-2	CASSLLAGETGELFF	TGTGCCAGCAGCTTACTAGCGGGAGAGACCGGGGAGCTGTTTTTT
NA	TRBV19	NA	TRBJ1-4	CASSWPTREKLFF	TGTGCCAGTAGTTGGCCGACCCGTGAAAAACTGTTTTTT
NA	TRBV19	TRBD1	TRBJ1-2	CASSVDRGRNGYTF	TGTGCCAGTAGTGTCGACAGGGGGCGGAATGGCTACACCTTC
NA	TRBV4-3	TRBD1	TRBJ1-2	CASSLGTANYGYTF	TGCGCCAGCAGCCTAGGGACAGCGAACTATGGCTACACCTTC
NA	TRBV5-4	NA	TRBJ2-7	CASSTDPLSAYEQYF	TGTGCCAGCAGCACCGACCCTCTATCCGCCTACGAGCAGTACTTC
NA	TRBV6-5	TRBD1	TRBJ2-5	CASTTGVQETQYF	TGTGCCAGCACTACAGGGGTACAAGAGACCCAGTACTTC
NA	TRBV4-1	NA	TRBJ2-3	CASSPPGAGTDTQYF	TGCGCCAGCAGCCCGCCCGGGGCGGGCACAGATACGCAGTATTTT
NA	TRBV5-1	NA	TRBJ2-5	CASSSGVTQETQYF	TGCGCCAGCAGCTCTGGGGTTACCCAAGAGACCCAGTACTTC
NA	TRBV7-8	TRBD1	TRBJ1-6	CASSLTSRGPASPLHF	TGTGCCAGCAGCTTAACATCGAGGGGGCCTGCGTCACCCCTCCACTTT
NA	TRBV28	NA	TRBJ2-7	CASSLNGIPYEQYF	TGTGCCAGCAGTTTAAACGGAATTCCCTACGAGCAGTACTTC
NA	TRBV27	TRBD1	TRBJ1-5	CASSGKLTGGETNQPQHF	TGTGCCAGCAGTGGAAAGCTCACAGGGGGCGAGACCAATCAGCCCCAGCATTTT
NA	TRBV5-1	NA	TRBJ1-5	CASSPFEGGVGSNQPQHF	TGCGCCAGCAGTCCTTTCGAGGGGGGCGTGGGTAGCAATCAGCCCCAGCATTTT
NA	TRBV20-1	NA	TRBJ1-2	CSAIVIEGYTF	TGCAGTGCTATAGTAATTGAGGGCTACACCTTC
few	TRBV11-2	NA	TRBJ2-5	CASSFPPQETQYF	TGTGCCAGCAGCTTCCCTCCACAAGAGACCCAGTACTTC
NA	TRBV15	NA	TRBJ1-3	CATSRGVGNSGNTIYF	TGTGCCACCAGCAGAGGGGTGGGAAACTCTGGAAACACCATATATTTT
few	TRBV19	NA	TRBJ1-6	CASSEPTVNSPLHF	TGTGCCAGTAGTGAACCGACAGTAAATTCACCCCTCCACTTT
NA	TRBV2	TRBD2	TRBJ2-3	CASIAGGPTDTQYF	TGTGCCAGCATAGCGGGAGGGCCTACAGATACGCAGTATTTT
NA	TRBV18	NA	TRBJ1-1	CASSPRQENTEAFF	TGTGCCAGCTCACCAAGACAGGAGAACACTGAAGCTTTCTTT
NA	TRBV5-6	NA	TRBJ1-2	CASSLAGGRDGYTF	TGTGCCAGCAGCTTGGCCGGGGGGAGAGACGGCTACACCTTC
NA	TRBV5-1	TRBD1	TRBJ1-2	CASSPPGQGNGYTF	TGCGCCAGCAGCCCACCGGGACAGGGGAATGGCTACACCTTC
NA	TRBV4-1	NA	TRBJ1-1	CASSQTGAGNTEAFF	TGCGCCAGCAGCCAAACCGGGGCAGGGAACACTGAAGCTTTCTTT
once	TRBV2	TRBD1	TRBJ1-1	CATPTGGGGESTEAFF	TGTGCCACCCCGACAGGGGGCGGTGGGGAGAGCACTGAAGCTTTCTTT
NA	TRBV2	NA	TRBJ1-6	CASSGDGNSPLHF	TGTGCCAGCAGTGGGGACGGTAATTCACCCCTCCACTTT
NA	TRBV6-5	NA	TRBJ2-7	CASSYSRESSYEQYF	TGTGCCAGCAGTTACTCTCGAGAGAGCTCCTACGAGCAGTACTTC
NA	TRBV28	TRBD1	TRBJ2-7	CASSSQGATYEQYF	TGTGCCAGCAGTTCACAGGGGGCAACCTACGAGCAGTACTTC
NA	TRBV19	TRBD2	TRBJ2-3	CASSIGGSRTDTQYF	TGTGCCAGTAGTATCGGGGGGAGTCGCACAGATACGCAGTATTTT
once	TRBV19	NA	TRBJ1-5	CASSTSGRDRLQPQHF	TGTGCCAGTAGTACTTCTGGGCGGGATAGGTTACAGCCCCAGCATTTT
NA	TRBV6-5	TRBD1	TRBJ2-2	CASSRQGAATGELFF	TGTGCCAGCAGTCGACAGGGGGCGGCCACCGGGGAGCTGTTTTTT
NA	TRBV30	TRBD1	TRBJ1-1	CAWRPTGTGKAFF	TGTGCCTGGAGACCGACCGGGACAGGGAAAGCTTTCTTT
once	TRBV6-5	TRBD2	TRBJ2-5	CASSYGGGQETQYF	TGTGCCAGCAGTTATGGCGGGGGCCAAGAGACCCAGTACTTC
once	TRBV27	NA	TRBJ1-2	CASSSFTGTGYTF	TGTGCCAGCAGTAGCTTTACAGGAACAGGCTACACCTTC
NA	TRBV9	NA	TRBJ2-2	CASSPRTNTGELFF	TGTGCCAGCAGCCCCCGGACGAACACCGGGGAGCTGTTTTTT
NA	TRBV7-8	NA	TRBJ1-6	CASSLVHSYNSPLHF	TGTGCCAGCAGCTTAGTCCACTCCTATAATTCACCCCTCCACTTT
NA	TRBV7-2	NA	TRBJ1-5	CASSWAVSQPQHF	TGTGCCAGCAGCTGGGCCGTCTCCCAGCCCCAGCATTTT
once	TRBV10-2	NA	TRBJ1-1	CASIRVTNTEAFF	TGCGCCAGCATAAGAGTCACGAACACTGAAGCTTTCTTT
NA	TRBV10-3	NA	TRBJ2-7	CAISESQYEQYF	TGTGCCATCAGTGAGTCGCAGTACGAGCAGTACTTC
NA	TRBV6-1	TRBD1	TRBJ2-7	CASRPGQQYEQYF	TGTGCCAGCAGGCCGGGACAGCAGTACGAGCAGTACTTC
NA	TRBV29-1	NA	TRBJ1-2	CSVVKPTPNYGYTF	TGCAGCGTTGTGAAGCCTACGCCTAACTATGGCTACACCTTC
NA	TRBV7-9	NA	TRBJ2-7	CASSFGHLPTYEQYF	TGTGCCAGCAGCTTCGGGCACTTGCCCACCTACGAGCAGTACTTC
NA	TRBV21-1	NA	TRBJ1-3	CASSKGVAGAGNTIYF	TGTGCCAGCAGCAAAGGAGTTGCAGGGGCGGGAAACACCATATATTTT
NA	TRBV19	NA	TRBJ1-2	CAIREAGFYGYTF	TGTGCCATTAGAGAGGCCGGGTTCTATGGCTACACCTTC
once	TRBV19	NA	TRBJ2-2	CASSGGNTGELFF	TGTGCCAGTAGTGGGGGGAACACCGGGGAGCTGTTTTTT
NA	TRBV7-2	NA	TRBJ2-5	CASSLVGGETQYF	TGTGCCAGCAGCTTAGTCGGCGGGGAGACCCAGTACTTC
NA	TRBV6-6	NA	TRBJ1-1	CASSYPQTVNTEAFF	TGTGCCAGCAGTTACCCCCAGACAGTTAACACTGAAGCTTTCTTT
once	TRBV4-2	NA	TRBJ2-7	CASSRERLVSEQYF	TGTGCCAGCAGCCGTGAGAGACTAGTCAGCGAGCAGTACTTC
NA	TRBV28	NA	TRBJ2-7	CASSLSSGLREQYF	TGTGCCAGCAGTTTATCCTCGGGCCTTCGTGAGCAGTACTTC
NA	TRBV18	NA	TRBJ2-3	CASSPQGTDTQYF	TGTGCCAGCTCACCACAAGGGACAGATACGCAGTATTTT
NA	TRBV5-1	NA	TRBJ1-1	CASRIDRPSTEAFF	TGCGCCAGCAGAATCGACAGGCCTAGCACTGAAGCTTTCTTT
NA	TRBV14	NA	TRBJ1-1	CASSQAGSSKAFF	TGTGCCAGCAGCCAAGCCGGGTCCTCAAAAGCTTTCTTT
NA	TRBV19	TRBD2	TRBJ2-7	CASSTQRGASYEQYF	TGTGCCAGTTCGACTCAGCGGGGGGCGTCCTACGAGCAGTACTTC